This T cell receptor beta chain originates from a study of T cell changes during pregnancy in multiple sclerosis. Germline trimming cut 6 bases from V and 7 bases from J; bases unmatched to any gene: 12. Germline V gives CDR1 MGHRA, CDR2 YSYEKL. The CDR3 is 16 residues long. Clones were read by immunoSEQ multiplex PCR, and TCRdb kept only the in-frame ones, dropping some. Of 35,000 to 45,000 clones listed, 91% are singletons. This chain joins TRBV4-1 and TRBJ1-4; 9 nucleotides agree with TRBD1. This clonotype was sampled from a female donor with multiple sclerosis, enrolled in a pregnancy study. The sample was CD4+ T cells from peripheral blood mononuclear cells, taken before pregnancy. The CDR3 nucleotides are TGCGCCAGCAGGCTCACAGGGGGCGAACTTGGTGAAAAACTGTTTTTT. Protein: CASRLTGGELGEKLFF.